This TCR beta chain stems from a study of early T cells in non-severe SARS-CoV-2 infection. TCRdb called the 5' RACE reads again in MiXCR, with one record for every CDR3 protein. The repertoire holds roughly 70,000 distinct CDR3 sequences, with over 10% as singletons. In this sample, this clonotype turned up many times. Its specificity is not known. Germline assignment: CDR1 SQVTM and CDR2 ANQGSEA. The V end was cut by 2 bases, the J end by 3 bases, with 10 bases between. This CDR3 has 13 residues. Notes on the study in general: CD4 and private specificities were missed by VDJdb matching, which favored anti-spike CD8 responses.

The sample was whole blood. J is TRBJ1-2 and V is TRBV29-1; a possible D gene is TRBD1 (6 bases). This receptor was taken from an adult who was a healthcare worker with PCR-confirmed SARS-CoV-2 infection or an uninfected control (not recorded which). CDR3 in amino acids: CSVESPGDYGYTF. CDR3 DNA: TGCAGCGTTGAATCGCCAGGGGACTATGGCTACACCTTC.